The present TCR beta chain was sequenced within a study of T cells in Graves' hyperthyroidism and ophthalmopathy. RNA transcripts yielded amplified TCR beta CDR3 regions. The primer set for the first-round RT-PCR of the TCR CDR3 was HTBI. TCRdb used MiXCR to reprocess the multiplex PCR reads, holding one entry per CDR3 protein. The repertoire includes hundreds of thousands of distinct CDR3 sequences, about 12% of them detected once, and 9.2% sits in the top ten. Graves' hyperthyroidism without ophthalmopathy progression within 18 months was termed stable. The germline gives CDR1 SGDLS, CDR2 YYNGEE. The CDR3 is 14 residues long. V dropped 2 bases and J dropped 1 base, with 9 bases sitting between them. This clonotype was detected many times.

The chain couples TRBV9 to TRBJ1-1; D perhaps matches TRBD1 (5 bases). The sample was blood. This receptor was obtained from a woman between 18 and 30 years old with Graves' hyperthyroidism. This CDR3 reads CASSVGGSNTEAFF. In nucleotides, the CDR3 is TGTGCCAGCAGCGTTGGGGGATCGAACACTGAAGCTTTCTTT.